This T cell receptor (beta chain) stems from a study of memory CD4+ T cells and cytomegalovirus serostatus. The wider study: Healthy Belgian adult donors included about nine CMV-positive and 24 CMV-negative people.

Germline-derived CDR1 and CDR2 are SEHNR and FQNEAQ (reference sequence). The length of the CDR3 is 16 residues. Trimming pared 4 bases from V and 2 bases from J, leaving 15 bases between. TCRdb's copy holds only in-frame clones and misses some; the assay was immunoSEQ multiplex PCR. The sample comprises 52,000 or so clones, around 76% of which are singletons, and 1.5% to 2% rests with the top ten. This clone was seen a handful of times. The sort gate was single viable CD3+CD4+CD8-CD45RO+ cells for memory CD4+ T cells. Serum IgG to CMV pp150, pp28, p38 and p52 defined serostatus. The sequence was obtained from an adult in good health and CMV-seronegative. Sequenced material: memory CD4+ T cells from blood. This chain joins TRBV7-9 and TRBJ1-5, with D perhaps matching TRBD1 (5 bases). The CDR3: CASSSGYNDGNQPQHF. The DNA of the CDR3 is TGTGCCAGCAGCTCAGGGTATAACGATGGCAATCAGCCCCAGCATTTT.